A selection of T cell receptor beta chains follows, all from one sample in a study of metastatic and nonmetastatic thyroid tumors. TCRdb re-called the PCR reads via MiXCR. The sample gives about 21,000 clones, 25% to 30% of which show up once; about a fifth is in the top ten. The source material was blood. These receptors were obtained from a female donor with papillary thyroid cancer or a benign thyroid nodule (not recorded which). Some clones in this sample may be carry-over from other donors' samples. The CDR3 runs from the conserved cysteine through the conserved F or W. D genes are given only for firm matches. A row's size may be missing; if present it is once, few, many or a size class.

many | 14 | TRBJ2-7 | - | TRBV4-1 | TGCGCCAGCGTATCACTGGAGGGGTCCTACGAGCAGTACTTC | CASVSLEGSYEQYF
- | 11 | TRBJ2-7 | - | TRBV5-1 | TGCGCCAGCAGCCAACAGTACGAGCAGTACTTC | CASSQQYEQYF
many | 14 | TRBJ2-1 | TRBD1 | TRBV19 | TGTGCCAGCGACGGGGCAGGGGGCTTCGATGAGCAGTTCTTC | CASDGAGGFDEQFF
few | 11 | TRBJ2-7 | TRBD2 | TRBV6-1 | TGTGCCAGCAGTAGAGGGACTAGGCAGTACTTC | CASSRGTRQYF
many | 13 | TRBJ2-7 | - | TRBV5-1 | TGCGCCAGCAGCTTGGCGCGTCAGGGCGAGCAGTACTTC | CASSLARQGEQYF
many | 14 | TRBJ1-5 | TRBD1 | TRBV6-2/TRBV6-3 | TGTGCCACAGCAATGGGACAGGGGAATCAGCCCCAGCATTTT | CATAMGQGNQPQHF
once | 15 | TRBJ2-1 | TRBD2 | TRBV20-1 | TGCAGTGCTAGAGCGGGGGGTAGCGGGAGGCGAGAGCAGTTCTTC | CSARAGGSGRREQFF
medium-sized | 13 | TRBJ1-3 | - | TRBV7-8 | TGTGCCAGCAGCTTAGTTGCGGGAAACACCATATATTTT | CASSLVAGNTIYF
many | 16 | TRBJ2-2 | - | TRBV4-1 | TGCGCCAGCAGCCAAGTCCCTAGCGCGTACACCGGGGAGCTGTTTTTT | CASSQVPSAYTGELFF
many | 13 | TRBJ2-2 | - | TRBV2 | TGTGCCAGCAGCCAGCGGGCCACCGGGGAGCTGTTTTTT | CASSQRATGELFF
many | 15 | TRBJ2-1 | - | TRBV5-1 | TGCGCCAGCAGCTCCCAACTAGTAATAGGCAATGAGCAGTTCTTC | CASSSQLVIGNEQFF
few | 14 | TRBJ2-7 | TRBD2 | TRBV6-1 | TGTGCCAGCAGTAAACCGGGACTAGTATCCGAGCAGTACTTC | CASSKPGLVSEQYF
many | 16 | TRBJ2-3 | - | TRBV7-2 | TGTGCCAGCAGGCTCCTCCCCGGTGGTTGGGGAGATACGCAGTATTTT | CASRLLPGGWGDTQYF
- | 15 | TRBJ2-7 | TRBD2 | TRBV20-1 | TGCAGTGCTATGAGTCCCCTCGGGACTAGCGGCGAGCAGTACTTC | CSAMSPLGTSGEQYF
- | 16 | TRBJ2-2 | - | TRBV19 | TGTGCCAGTAGCGAAAGGGGGATGCTAAACACCGGGGAGCTGTTTTTT | CASSERGMLNTGELFF